This record concerns one T cell receptor beta chain sequence. Separate cDNA molecules each had unique molecular identifiers attached to them. Each CDR3 protein is one row after TCRdb ran MiXCR on the 5' RACE reads. The profile shows tens of thousands of distinct CDR3 sequences, approximately 5.3% of them singletons. Germline V lookup: CDR1 SGHTA, CDR2 FQGNSA. Deletions cut 3 bases from V and 2 bases from J, with 16 bases between. The CDR3 contains 16 residues. The entry originates in a study of early T cells in non-severe SARS-CoV-2 infection. The source is an adult who was a healthcare worker with PCR-confirmed SARS-CoV-2 infection or an uninfected control (not recorded which). V usage is TRBV7-2 and J usage is TRBJ1-1; D is ambiguous. Sequencing used whole blood. The CDR3 loop is CASSFRVLSFNTEAFF. CDR3 nucleotide sequence: TGTGCCAGCAGCTTCCGGGTCCTATCGTTCAACACTGAAGCTTTCTTT.